This T cell receptor (beta chain) was profiled in a study of blood T cell repertoires in COVID-19. Study information: COVID-19 samples collected from the United States, Italy and Spain covered acute and convalescent phases. From T cells, B-cell-depleted T cells, or PBMCs came the material, which was cDNA or gDNA.

In the source study's methods: Using reference gene primer amplification, nucleated cell counts were estimated. The protocol was immunoSEQ multiplex PCR, while the TCRdb copy is restricted to in-frame clones and leaves out a portion. V and J calls and clone size are those listed in that table; D and trimming were worked out from the DNA. In the table there are fewer than 250,000 clones, around 80% of which are singletons. The CDR3 totals 15 residues. The germline V gene has CDR1 SGHVS and CDR2 FQNEAQ. Trimming stripped 0 bases from V and 2 bases from J, with 11 bases between. Sequenced input: peripheral blood. The sequence was obtained from a woman aged 50 to 65 with acute or convalescent COVID-19. The chain couples TRBV7-8 to TRBJ2-7; D remains ambiguous. The CDR3, as DNA: TGTGCCAGCAGCTTAGCGCCTATATCTGCCTACGAGCAGTACTTC. This sequence encodes CASSLAPISAYEQYF.